These T cell receptor beta chains were read from a single sample in a study of beta chain features in type 1 diabetes. Assay used: immunoSEQ multiplex PCR; TCRdb lists only in-frame clones, some missing. The table shows approximately 170,000 clones, with just over 9% occurring only once. The sequencing input was central memory CD4+ T cells from blood. Receptors originate from a woman aged 18-29 years in good health. CDR3s include the opening cysteine and the closing phenylalanine or tryptophan. A D gene is named only where the DNA matches it firmly. Where a row states a size, it is once, few, many or the class of an expanded clone; other rows omit it.

>.|TRBV4-3|TRBJ1-3|.
TGCGCCAGCAGCCAAGACGGTAACTCTGGAAACACCATATATTTT
CASSQDGNSGNTIYF
>.|TRBV7-9|TRBJ2-7|TRBD1
TGTGCCAGCAGCTTGACAGGGGTGGCGTACGAGCAGTACTTC
CASSLTGVAYEQYF
>few|TRBV5-5|TRBJ2-3|TRBD2
TGTGCCAGCAGCTGGGGGGGGGTTGGCACAGATACGCAGTATTTT
CASSWGGVGTDTQYF
>few|TRBV27|TRBJ2-4|.
TGTGCCAGCAGTTCCACCCCAGGGGGGAAAAACATTCAGTACTTC
CASSSTPGGKNIQYF
>.|TRBV11-2|TRBJ2-3|TRBD2
TGTGCCACCGCGCCGGGACTAGTTTCCACAGATACGCAGTATTTT
CATAPGLVSTDTQYF
>.|TRBV5-1|TRBJ2-1|TRBD2
TGCGCCAGCAGCCCGGGACTAGGCGATTACAATGAGCAGTTCTTC
CASSPGLGDYNEQFF
>.|TRBV6-5|TRBJ2-1|.
TGTGCCAGCAGTTACTCCGCGCAGGGATCGTTCGATGAGCAGTTCTTC
CASSYSAQGSFDEQFF
>.|TRBV7-2|TRBJ1-1|.
TGTGCCAGCAGCTTAGAGTACATGAACACTGAAGCTTTCTTT
CASSLEYMNTEAFF
>.|TRBV2|TRBJ1-5|.
TGTGCCAGCAGAATACTTAGCAATCAGCCCCAGCATTTT
CASRILSNQPQHF
>.|TRBV5-8|TRBJ2-6|.
TGTGCCAGCAGCTTGGAGGGGGGGCTTGGGGCCAACGTCCTGACTTTC
CASSLEGGLGANVLTF